This T cell receptor beta chain comes out of a study of T-cell reconstitution after alpha-beta-depleted transplantation in children listed by TCRdb under 2016. Background on the whole study: The study quantitatively tracked T-cell immune reconstitution after TCRalphabeta/CD19-depleted allogeneic hematopoietic cell transplantation in children using TCR repertoire profiling.

General study outcomes and caveats: In some patients, the high TCRbeta diversity seen at day 60 was put down to recipient T cells and intrathymic progenitors that had survived conditioning. Over the following months the frequencies of hyperexpanded clones went down, and after one year T-cell counts and TCRbeta diversity were mostly credited to newly produced T cells. Apparently early alphabetaT-cell count recovery about two months after transplant reportedly relied on only several hundred rapidly expanded clones derived from non-depleted graft cells.

In the paper's terms, the treatment or condition label means: allogeneic hematopoietic cell transplantation with graft depleted of TCRalphabeta T cells and CD19 B cells. The transplant recipients were children given TCRalphabeta/CD19-depleted allogeneic hematopoietic cell grafts. From the cysteine through the phenylalanine, the CDR3 covers 16 amino acids. CDR3 DNA is the only sequence kept; it has 48 bases, read in frame from the first base. Taken from the germline V gene, the CDR1 and CDR2 loops are MGHRA and YSYEKL. Trimming removed 3 bases from V and 3 bases from J; the gene matches leave 6 bases unexplained. The protocol used for the library was PCR. This sample was sequenced with an Illumina HiSeq 2500. To normalize quantification of the TCRbeta repertoire, the TCR libraries were built with molecular barcoding that relied on unique molecular identifiers. The public reads were quality trimmed at Q25 with fastp and then assembled into clones with MiXCR by TCRdb, keeping productive beta chains. Each CDR3 protein gets just one entry, which takes the most common genes and DNA from the rows behind it. The sample records 610,000 or so distinct CDR3 sequences, 25% to 30% of which are singletons. Together, the top ten hold around a third of the sample.

This clonotype was counted between two and nine times. The target of this receptor is not known. Per-nucleotide qualities are absent, and no much larger clonotype sits a single base away. Material: PBMCs, obtained before TCRalphabeta/CD19-depleted stem cell transplant. This receptor was taken from a boy less than two years old with Wiskott-Aldrich syndrome, due to receive a stem cell transplant. The V and J genes are TRBV4-1 and TRBJ2-1, with 9 central nucleotides matching TRBD1. This receptor has the CDR3 CASSHKGDRDYNEQFF. The nucleotide sequence reads as follows: TGCGCCAGCAGCCACAAGGGGGACAGGGACTACAATGAGCAGTTCTTC.